The following is a TCR beta chain sequence with its context. The data belong to a study of blood T cell repertoires in COVID-19. Study as a whole: The study drew acute and convalescent COVID-19 samples from the United States, Italy and Spain. PBMCs, B-cell-depleted T cells, or T cells were the source of the cDNA or gDNA that made up the material.

In the original analysis: Reference gene primer amplification gave estimated nucleated cell counts. Produced via immunoSEQ multiplex PCR; TCRdb's table is partial and in-frame only. V, J and clone size are those of that table, while D and trimming were read from the DNA. The sample has more than 150,000 clones, roughly four fifths seen once. With 2 bases removed from V and 4 bases from J, the gap between germline ends came to 5 bases. Germline V gene sequence: CDR1 MDHEN, CDR2 SYDVKM. The CDR3 length is 12 residues. The receptor's source is a man aged 50-60 years who had recovered from COVID-19. J is TRBJ1-1 and V is TRBV28; D uncertain. The specimen sequenced was peripheral blood. The CDR3 loop reads CASSLRVTEAFF. The CDR3 nucleotides are TGTGCCAGCAGTTTACGAGTCACTGAAGCTTTCTTT.